This TCR beta chain was obtained from a study of cytomegalovirus exposure and HLA in healthy donors. PCR involved 60 Vbeta and 13 Jbeta primers. Measured with immunoSEQ multiplex PCR; TCRdb has only the in-frame clones, and not every one. Among about 130,000 clones listed, about 80% were seen once. Notes on the study in general: Later analysis identified several of the most significant clusters that appeared linked to common viral pathogens. Cytomegalovirus association was listed for about 150 TCR beta chains. At a 0.05 false discovery rate, a later analysis found about 17,000 TCR beta sequences to be associated with HLA alleles. CMV serostatus was the only immune exposure information that was available.

V shed 4 bases, J shed 3 bases, and the junction held 2 bases outside the gene matches. From germline, CDR1 is SGHDT and CDR2 YYEEEE. This CDR3 has 13 amino acids. About this clone itself: The antigen remains undetermined.

This clonotype was sampled from a man over 45 in good health and CMV-seronegative. This chain uses TRBV5-6 with TRBJ2-5, with 8 positions matching TRBD1. Sequencing was performed on PBMCs. CDR3 residues: CASSVQGEETQYF. CDR3 coding DNA: TGTGCCAGCAGCGTACAGGGGGAAGAGACCCAGTACTTC.